The next 17 T cell receptor beta chains were all read from a single sample in a study of blood T cell repertoires in COVID-19. Sequenced by immunoSEQ multiplex PCR; TCRdb stores in-frame clones only, minus some. The sample contains more than 150,000 clones, 80% to 90% of which appear only once. Source material: peripheral blood. These receptors were collected from a woman aged 70 to 79 with acute or convalescent COVID-19.

The chain couples TRBV11-2 to TRBJ1-2, with D possibly being TRBD1 (5 bases). Trimming cost V 8 bases and J 2 bases, with 18 bases left between them. Germline V gene lookup returns CDR1 SGHAT and CDR2 FQNNGV. This CDR3 comprises 15 residues. The chain's CDR3 is CASAPGWEANYGYTF. The CDR3 region has the DNA TGTGCCAGCGCTCCAGGGTGGGAGGCGAACTATGGCTACACCTTC.

This chain uses TRBV11-2 with TRBJ2-3, with D maybe TRBD2 (6 bases). Germline V gene lookup returns CDR1 SGHAT and CDR2 FQNNGV. This CDR3 spans 16 amino acids. Trimming shortened V by 5 bases and J by 5 bases, and 20 bases separated the two germline ends. The CDR3 region is CASSMIFWGEGDTQYF. The CDR3 region has the DNA TGTGCCAGCAGCATGATTTTTTGGGGGGAAGGAGATACGCAGTATTTT.

The genes are TRBV6-1 and TRBJ2-2; the match to TRBD2 covers 8 bases. J was trimmed by 7 bases and V by 3 bases; bases with no gene match: 7. CDR1 is MNHNS, CDR2 SASEGT, per germline. The CDR3 has 15 amino acids. The CDR3 DNA is TGTGCCAGCAGTGATGCGGGAGGAGGGAGCGGGGAGCTGTTTTTT. Translated, it gives CASSDAGGGSGELFF.

The V and J genes are TRBV2 and TRBJ2-2; 10 nucleotides line up with TRBD2. The CDR3 totals 19 residues. With 2 bases clipped from V and 0 bases from J, the junction kept 9 bases outside the gene matches. Germline-derived CDR1 and CDR2 are SNHLY and FYNNEI. For the CDR3, the DNA is TGTGCCAGCAGTGAACGAGGTAGCGGGGGGTTCGCGAACACCGGGGAGCTGTTTTTT. It encodes CASSERGSGGFANTGELFF.

The V gene is TRBV28, the J gene TRBJ2-7, with 9 bases matching TRBD1. The CDR3 extends over 12 amino acids. Germline V lookup: CDR1 MDHEN, CDR2 SYDVKM. Trimming took 7 bases from V and 6 from J; bases not matched to a gene: 4. The chain's CDR3 is CASKTGGGEQYF. The CDR3, as DNA: TGTGCCAGCAAGACAGGGGGAGGCGAGCAGTACTTC.

The rearrangement links TRBV19 to TRBJ2-2; possibly TRBD2 for D (5 bases). CDR3 length equals 14 residues. Trimming removed 6 bases from V and 4 bases from J, with 12 bases in between. Germline V gene data show CDR1 as LNHDA and CDR2 as SQIVND (reference sequence). Here the CDR3 DNA reads TGTGCCAGTAGCCGACGGGAATTCACCGGGGAGCTGTTTTTT. This gives the protein CASSRREFTGELFF.

The chain joins TRBV7-9 to TRBJ1-1, with D tentatively TRBD1 (6 bases). From germline, CDR1 is SEHNR and CDR2 FQNEAQ (reference sequence). V lost 7 bases, J lost 5 bases, and 17 bases lay in between. This CDR3 has 14 amino acids. CDR3 in amino acids: CASIKAGVMTEAFF. The CDR3 region has the DNA TGTGCCAGCATTAAAGCAGGGGTCATGACTGAAGCTTTCTTT.

The gene calls are TRBV19 and TRBJ1-1; D gene ambiguous. V lost 5 bases, J lost 11 bases, and 18 bases lay in between. Germline V gives CDR1 LNHDA, CDR2 SQIVND (reference sequence). The CDR3 spans 13 residues. The CDR3 protein is CASSSSLGAGAFF. The CDR3 nucleotides are TGTGCCAGTAGTTCTTCTCTAGGCGCCGGGGCTTTCTTT.

This sequence joins TRBV19 and TRBJ1-5; D gene ambiguous. Per the germline V gene, CDR1 is LNHDA and CDR2 is SQIVND (reference sequence). Between the trimmed V and J ends, which lost 2 bases and 7 bases, there was a span of 12 bases. The CDR3 spans 14 residues. The CDR3 nucleotides read TGTGCCAGTAGTATAACCGGGGTTTACCAGCCCCAGCATTTT. The encoded protein is CASSITGVYQPQHF.

In this sample, this clone turned up a few times. The chain couples TRBV29-1 to TRBJ1-4; 7 nucleotides agree with TRBD1. This CDR3 has 15 residues. Germline CDR1 reads SQVTM; CDR2 reads ANQGSEA. J gave up 1 base and V 6 bases, and 8 bases lay outside the gene matches. CDR3: CSVYLGGITNEKLFF. The CDR3 DNA follows: TGCAGCGTCTACCTAGGGGGCATAACTAATGAAAAACTGTTTTTT.

The chain is built from TRBV19 and TRBJ2-4, with TRBD1 identical over 7 bases. Germline CDR1 and CDR2: LNHDA and SQIVND (reference sequence). J was trimmed by 0 bases and V by 8 bases; bases with no gene match: 7. This CDR3 is built from 15 residues. This CDR3 is CASSEDRLAKNIQYF. CDR3 DNA sequence: TGTGCCAGTTCGGAGGACAGGCTAGCCAAAAACATTCAGTACTTC.

The rearrangement links TRBV9 to TRBJ1-2; 8 bases are shared with TRBD1. V was pared by 4 bases and J by 8 bases, with 16 bases of the junction left unmatched. Germline V gene sequence: CDR1 SGDLS, CDR2 YYNGEE. The CDR3 extends over 16 amino acids. The chain's CDR3 is CASSPRRTGTSGGYTF. CDR3 nucleotides: TGTGCCAGCAGCCCCCGTCGGACAGGGACTTCGGGCGGCTACACCTTC.

The chain combines TRBV7-9 with TRBJ1-1; D is ambiguous. Trimming pared 10 bases from V and 1 base from J, leaving 7 bases between. The CDR3 has 11 amino acids. Germline-derived CDR1 and CDR2 are SEHNR and FQNEAQ (reference sequence). The DNA for the CDR3 is TGTGCCATCCTAGCGAACACTGAAGCTTTCTTT. Translated, it gives CAILANTEAFF.

The chain links TRBV18 to TRBJ2-2; D remains unclear. This CDR3 spans 14 amino acids. Germline V lookup: CDR1 KGHSH, CDR2 LQKENI. V was shortened by 3 bases and J by 1 base, with 6 bases between the two germline ends. CDR3 bases: TGTGCCAGCTCACCTAGAAAGAACACCGGGGAGCTGTTTTTT. Translation gives CASSPRKNTGELFF.

V gene TRBV28 combines with J gene TRBJ2-7; 12 nucleotides agree with TRBD2. The CDR3 extends over 15 amino acids. V gave up 7 bases and J gave up 2 bases; unmatched junction bases: 6. In germline, CDR1 is MDHEN, CDR2 SYDVKM. For the CDR3, the DNA is TGTGCCAGCACCAAGACTAGCGGGGGTGCCTACGAGCAGTACTTC. This gives the protein CASTKTSGGAYEQYF.

The chain links TRBV19 to TRBJ2-7; TRBD1 is a possible D gene (6 bases). The CDR3 totals 12 residues. Germline lookup yields CDR1 LNHDA and CDR2 SQIVND (reference sequence). The V end lost 7 bases, the J end lost 3 bases, and 10 bases lay between the germline ends. The CDR3 DNA reads TGTGCCAGTATGGACAGATACTACGAGCAGTACTTC. Translating it yields CASMDRYYEQYF.

The CDR3 bases are TGTGCCAGCAGTTACGGACAGGGGGGCTACGAGCAGTACTTC. Translated, it gives CASSYGQGGYEQYF. The rearrangement links TRBV6-2 or TRBV6-3 to TRBJ2-7, with 10 positions matching TRBD1. CDR1 MNHEY and CDR2 SVGEGT come from the germline V gene. With 2 bases clipped from V and 3 bases from J, the junction kept 1 base outside the gene matches. The CDR3 contains 14 residues.